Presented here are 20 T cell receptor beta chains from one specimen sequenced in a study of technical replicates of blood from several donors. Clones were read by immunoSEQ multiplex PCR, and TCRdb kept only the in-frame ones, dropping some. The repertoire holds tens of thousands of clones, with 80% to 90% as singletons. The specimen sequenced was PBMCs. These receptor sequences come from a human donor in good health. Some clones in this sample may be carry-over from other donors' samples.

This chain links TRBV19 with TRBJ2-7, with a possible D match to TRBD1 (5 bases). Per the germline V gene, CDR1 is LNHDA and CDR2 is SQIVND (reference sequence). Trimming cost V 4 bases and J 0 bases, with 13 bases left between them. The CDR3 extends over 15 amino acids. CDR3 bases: TGTGCCAGTAGTAACAACAGGAAAACCTCCTACGAGCAGTACTTC. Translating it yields CASSNNRKTSYEQYF.

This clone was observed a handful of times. In DNA, the CDR3 is TGTGCCAGCAGCTTCCCAACTTCTGACATTCAGTACTTC. Encoded protein: CASSFPTSDIQYF. The genes are TRBV5-4 and TRBJ2-4; D gene unclear. Germline CDR1 and CDR2: SGHNT and YYREEE (reference sequence). CDR3 length equals 13 residues. Trimming removed 2 bases at V and 8 bases at J, with 11 bases between.

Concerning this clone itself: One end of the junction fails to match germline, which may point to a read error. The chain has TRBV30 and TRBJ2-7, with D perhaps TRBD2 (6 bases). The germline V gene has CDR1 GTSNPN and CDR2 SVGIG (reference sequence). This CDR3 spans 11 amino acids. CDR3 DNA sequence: TGTGCCTGGAGTGCCCCCGGGACTCTAAAGTTC. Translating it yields CAWSAPGTLKF.

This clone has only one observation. The DNA for the CDR3 is TGTGCCTGGAGTGTTCCCGGGTATAGCACCGGGGAGCTGTTTTTT. Encoded protein: CAWSVPGYSTGELFF. The chain combines TRBV30 with TRBJ2-2; D unresolved. The germline V gene encodes CDR1 GTSNPN and CDR2 SVGIG (reference sequence). The length of the CDR3 is 15 residues. Trimming stripped 0 bases from V and 4 bases from J, with 12 bases between.

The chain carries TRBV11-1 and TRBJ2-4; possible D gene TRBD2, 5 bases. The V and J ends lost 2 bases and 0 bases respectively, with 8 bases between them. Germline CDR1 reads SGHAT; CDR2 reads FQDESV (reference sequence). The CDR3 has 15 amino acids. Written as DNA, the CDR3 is TGTGCCAGCAGCTTATCTAGCCTAGCCAAAAACATTCAGTACTTC. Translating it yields CASSLSSLAKNIQYF.

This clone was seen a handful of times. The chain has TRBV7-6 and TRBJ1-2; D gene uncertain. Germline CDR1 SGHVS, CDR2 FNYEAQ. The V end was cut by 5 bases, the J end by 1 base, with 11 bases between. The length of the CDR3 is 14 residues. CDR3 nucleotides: TGTGCCAGCAGCCCTAGACTGCTTAACTATGGCTACACCTTC. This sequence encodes CASSPRLLNYGYTF.

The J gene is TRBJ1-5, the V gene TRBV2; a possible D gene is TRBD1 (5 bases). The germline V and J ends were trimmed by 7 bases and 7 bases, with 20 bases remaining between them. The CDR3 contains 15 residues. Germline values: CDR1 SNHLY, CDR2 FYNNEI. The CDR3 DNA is TGTGCCAGCACTAGTGGGGGGGGAGGCTACCAGCCCCAGCATTTT. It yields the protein CASTSGGGGYQPQHF.

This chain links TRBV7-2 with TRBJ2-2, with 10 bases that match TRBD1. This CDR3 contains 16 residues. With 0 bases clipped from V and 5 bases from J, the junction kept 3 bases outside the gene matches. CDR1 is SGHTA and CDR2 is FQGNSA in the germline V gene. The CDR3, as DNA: TGTGCCAGCAGCTTAGCGGGACAGGGGAGGACCGGGGAGCTGTTTTTT. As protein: CASSLAGQGRTGELFF.

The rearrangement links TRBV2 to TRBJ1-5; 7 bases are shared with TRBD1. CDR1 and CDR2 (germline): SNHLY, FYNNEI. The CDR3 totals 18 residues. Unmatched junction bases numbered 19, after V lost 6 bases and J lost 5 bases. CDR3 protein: CASSSMRGRLTGDQPQHF. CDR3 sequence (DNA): TGTGCCAGCAGCTCCATGAGGGGGCGACTAACAGGGGATCAGCCCCAGCATTTT.

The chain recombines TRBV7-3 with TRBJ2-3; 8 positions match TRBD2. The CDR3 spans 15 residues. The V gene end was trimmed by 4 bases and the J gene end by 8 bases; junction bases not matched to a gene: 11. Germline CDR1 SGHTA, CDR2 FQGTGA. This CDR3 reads CASSSSGTRVSTQYF. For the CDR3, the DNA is TGTGCCAGCAGCTCATCCGGGACTAGAGTTTCTACGCAGTATTTT.

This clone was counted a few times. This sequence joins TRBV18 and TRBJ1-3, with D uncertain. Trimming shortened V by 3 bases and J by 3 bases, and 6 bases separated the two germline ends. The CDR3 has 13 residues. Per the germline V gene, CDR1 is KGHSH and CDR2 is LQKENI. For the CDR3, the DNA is TGTGCCAGCTCACCGGCCAATGGAAACACCATATATTTT. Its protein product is CASSPANGNTIYF.

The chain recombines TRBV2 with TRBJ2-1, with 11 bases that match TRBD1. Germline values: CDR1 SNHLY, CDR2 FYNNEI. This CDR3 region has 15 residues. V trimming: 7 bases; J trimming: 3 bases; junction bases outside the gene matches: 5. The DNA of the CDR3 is TGTGCCAGCACCCAGGGGACAGGGGGCTACAATGAGCAGTTCTTC. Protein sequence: CASTQGTGGYNEQFF.

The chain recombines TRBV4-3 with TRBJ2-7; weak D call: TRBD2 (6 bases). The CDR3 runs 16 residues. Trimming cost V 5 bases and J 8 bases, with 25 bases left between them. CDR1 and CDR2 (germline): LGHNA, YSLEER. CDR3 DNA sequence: TGCGCCAGCAGCTACGATTTCGGGACTTCAGGAGGACAGCAGTACTTC. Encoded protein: CASSYDFGTSGGQQYF.

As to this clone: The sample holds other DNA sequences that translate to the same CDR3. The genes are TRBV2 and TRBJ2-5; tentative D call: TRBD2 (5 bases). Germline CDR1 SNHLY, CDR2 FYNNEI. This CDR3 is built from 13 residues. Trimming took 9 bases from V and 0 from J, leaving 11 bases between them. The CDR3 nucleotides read TGTGCCAGTCCACCGGGGAACCAAGAGACCCAGTACTTC. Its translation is CASPPGNQETQYF.

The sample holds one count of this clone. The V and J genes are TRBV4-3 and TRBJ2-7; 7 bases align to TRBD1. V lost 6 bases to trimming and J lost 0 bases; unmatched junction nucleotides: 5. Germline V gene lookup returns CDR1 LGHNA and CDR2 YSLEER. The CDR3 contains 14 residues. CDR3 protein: CASREDRISYEQYF. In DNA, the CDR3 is TGCGCCAGCAGAGAGGACAGGATCTCCTACGAGCAGTACTTC.

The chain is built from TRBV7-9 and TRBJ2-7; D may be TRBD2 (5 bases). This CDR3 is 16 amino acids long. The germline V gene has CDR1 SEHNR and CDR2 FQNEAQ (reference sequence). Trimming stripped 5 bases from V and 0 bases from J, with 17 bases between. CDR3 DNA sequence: TGTGCCAGCAGCCCCATAGGGAGCGGCCTCTCCTACGAGCAGTACTTC. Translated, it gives CASSPIGSGLSYEQYF.

The CDR3 nucleotides read TGTGCCAGCAGCCGAGGTTTCCCCGGGGAGCTGTTTTTT. It yields the protein CASSRGFPGELFF. The J gene is TRBJ2-2, the V gene TRBV6-6; no definite D call. The CDR3 runs 13 residues. Trimming removed 6 bases at V and 6 bases at J, with 11 bases between. CDR1 and CDR2 (germline): MNHNY, SVGAGI (reference sequence).

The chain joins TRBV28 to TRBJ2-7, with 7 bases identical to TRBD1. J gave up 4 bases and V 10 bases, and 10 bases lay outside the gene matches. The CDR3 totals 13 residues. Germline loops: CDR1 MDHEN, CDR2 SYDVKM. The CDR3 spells CATSGTAYYEQYF. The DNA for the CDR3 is TGTGCCACCTCCGGGACAGCTTATTACGAGCAGTACTTC. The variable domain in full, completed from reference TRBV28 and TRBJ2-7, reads DVKVTQSSRYLVKRTGEKVFLECVQDMDHENMFWYRQDPGLGLRLIYFSYDVKMKEKGDIPEGYSVSREKKERFSLILESASTNQTSMYLCATSGTAYYEQYFGPGTRLTVT.

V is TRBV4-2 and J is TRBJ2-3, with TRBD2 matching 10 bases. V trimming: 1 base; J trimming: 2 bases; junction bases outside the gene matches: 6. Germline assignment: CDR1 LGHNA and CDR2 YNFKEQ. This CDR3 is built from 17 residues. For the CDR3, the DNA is TGTGCCAGCAGCCAAGTCTCCGGGACTAGCGCCACAGATACGCAGTATTTT. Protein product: CASSQVSGTSATDTQYF.

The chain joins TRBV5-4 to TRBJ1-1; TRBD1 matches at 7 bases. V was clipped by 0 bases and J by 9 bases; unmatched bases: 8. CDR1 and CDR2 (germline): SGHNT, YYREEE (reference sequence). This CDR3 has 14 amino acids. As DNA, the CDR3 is TGTGCCAGCAGCTTGGCCGGGACAGCTTCAAAAGCTTTCTTT. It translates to CASSLAGTASKAFF.